The 13 T cell receptor beta chains reported below all come from one sample, sequenced in a study of blood T cell repertoires in COVID-19. The protocol was immunoSEQ multiplex PCR, while the TCRdb copy is restricted to in-frame clones and leaves out a portion. The table records fewer than 350,000 clones, 81% of them present only once. The sequencing sample was made of peripheral blood. These receptors were obtained from a woman aged 55-75 years with active or convalescent COVID-19.

The chain joins TRBV5-1 to TRBJ2-5; D not resolved. Germline lookup yields CDR1 SGHRS and CDR2 YFSETQ. This CDR3 region has 11 residues. Trimming stripped 0 bases from V and 5 bases from J, with 2 bases between. In nucleotides, the CDR3 is TGCGCCAGCAGCTTGGCGGAGACCCAGTACTTC. Its protein product is CASSLAETQYF.

The rearrangement joins TRBV6-5 to TRBJ2-3, with 9 bases fitting TRBD2. J lost 5 bases, V lost 10 bases, and 13 bases had no gene match. Germline loops: CDR1 MNHEY, CDR2 SVGAGI. This CDR3 comprises 15 residues. Written as DNA, the CDR3 is TGTGCCACCCGTGGGGCGGGGGGGCGGAAAGATACGCAGTATTTT. Amino acid sequence: CATRGAGGRKDTQYF.

V usage is TRBV7-2 and J usage is TRBJ2-1; D is perhaps TRBD1 (5 bases). CDR1 is SGHTA and CDR2 is FQGNSA in the germline V gene. This CDR3 is 16 amino acids long. Trimming removed 3 bases from V and 4 bases from J, with 16 bases in between. The CDR3 here is CASSFGGANFYNEQFF. In DNA form, the CDR3 reads TGTGCCAGCAGCTTCGGTGGGGCTAACTTTTACAATGAGCAGTTCTTC. Supplemented by reference TRBV7-2 and TRBJ2-1, the full variable domain reads GAGVSQSPSNKVTEKGKDVELRCDPISGHTALYWYRQSLGQGLEFLIYFQGNSAPDKSGLPSDRFSAERTGGSVSTLTIQRTQQEDSAVYLCASSFGGANFYNEQFFGPGTRLTVL.

The CDR3 nucleotides are TGTGCCAGCAGCTTAGATTCGGGGGGGAGAGGCTACACCTTC. It translates to CASSLDSGGRGYTF. The chain employs TRBV7-2 and TRBJ1-2, with TRBD1 as a possible D gene (5 bases). Trimming stripped 1 base from V and 8 bases from J, with 14 bases between. This CDR3 is 14 amino acids long. Looked up from germline, CDR1 is SGHTA and CDR2 is FQGNSA.

The rearrangement links TRBV15 to TRBJ1-1; D is unresolved. Germline V CDR1 and CDR2: LNHNV, YYDKDF (reference sequence). The V end was cut by 0 bases, the J end by 9 bases, with 11 bases between. The CDR3 contains 13 residues. As DNA, the CDR3 is TGTGCCACCAGCAGAGATGGGAGGTCCCAAGCTTTCTTT. Translating it yields CATSRDGRSQAFF.

The chain uses TRBV5-4 and TRBJ2-1, with 9 bases lining up with TRBD2. CDR3 length: 19 amino acids. CDR1 is SGHNT, CDR2 YYREEE, per germline (reference sequence). V shed 4 bases, J shed 11 bases, and the junction held 25 bases outside the gene matches. The CDR3 spells CASSKSAEMAGGIGFQQFF. The CDR3 DNA reads TGTGCCAGCAGCAAGAGCGCAGAGATGGCGGGGGGGATTGGATTTCAGCAGTTCTTC.

The chain carries TRBV24-1 and TRBJ1-2; TRBD1 matches at 8 bases. Trimming removed 2 bases from V and 7 bases from J; junction bases left unmatched: 2. The CDR3 totals 13 residues. In germline, CDR1 is KGHDR, CDR2 SFDVKD. Written as DNA, the CDR3 is TGTGCCACCAGTGATTACAGGGGGTTTGGCTACACCTTC. Translated, it gives CATSDYRGFGYTF.

V usage is TRBV5-1 and J usage is TRBJ1-6; 9 bases line up with TRBD1. The CDR3 spans 15 residues. V shed 6 bases and J 5 bases; nucleotides not matched to a gene: 6. Germline lookup yields CDR1 SGHRS and CDR2 YFSETQ. The CDR3 DNA follows: TGCGCCAGCACTTCCAGACAGGGGGATAATTCACCCCTCCACTTT. Its translation: CASTSRQGDNSPLHF.

The chain joins TRBV11-3 to TRBJ2-6; no reliable D call. CDR1 and CDR2 from the germline V gene are SGHNT and YENEEA. The CDR3 totals 16 residues. Trimming removed 5 bases at V and 2 bases at J, with 13 bases between. In DNA, the CDR3 is TGTGCCAGCAGCCTGAGAGGTGGAACTGGGGCCAACGTCCTGACTTTC. It yields the protein CASSLRGGTGANVLTF.

Details on this clone: The same CDR3 arises from other DNA sequences in this sample as well. The V gene is TRBV2, the J gene TRBJ1-6, with 7 bases matching TRBD1. J was trimmed by 7 bases and V by 4 bases; bases with no gene match: 4. The CDR3 consists of 14 residues. The germline gives CDR1 SNHLY, CDR2 FYNNEI. CDR3 DNA: TGTGCCAGCAGTGGGACAGGCAGGAATTCACCCCTCCACTTT. This codes for CASSGTGRNSPLHF.

V usage is TRBV6-5 and J usage is TRBJ2-5, with 11 bases fitting TRBD2. The germline gives CDR1 MNHEY, CDR2 SVGAGI. The CDR3 totals 14 residues. The V and J ends lost 6 bases and 5 bases, in that order; junction bases with no gene match: 5. Written as DNA, the CDR3 is TGTGCCAGCAGCGTAGCGGGGGGGTGGGAGACCCAGTACTTC. Its protein product is CASSVAGGWETQYF.

The chain employs TRBV6-5 and TRBJ1-4; no definite D call. Trimming cost V 9 bases and J 0 bases, with 14 bases left between them. Germline CDR1 MNHEY, CDR2 SVGAGI. The CDR3 consists of 15 residues. The CDR3 here is CASRRSHATNEKLFF. The CDR3 DNA sequence: TGTGCCAGTAGACGGAGTCATGCAACTAATGAAAAACTGTTTTTT.

At least ten counts were recorded for this clone. The rearrangement links TRBV27 to TRBJ1-4; D remains ambiguous. The germline V and J ends were trimmed by 6 bases and 11 bases, with 13 bases remaining between them. Germline V gene lookup returns CDR1 MNHEY and CDR2 SMNVEV (reference sequence). The CDR3 totals 12 residues. In nucleotides, the CDR3 is TGTGCCAGCAGGTCCATTGGTGAGAAACTGTTTTTT. Its translation is CASRSIGEKLFF.